Sequencing of this TCR beta chain was carried out in a study of blood T cell repertoires in COVID-19. This CDR3 contains 16 residues. Germline V gene data show CDR1 as MGHRA and CDR2 as YSYEKL. The junction had 5 bases not matched to a gene; V was cut back by 3 bases and J by 8 bases. Produced via immunoSEQ multiplex PCR; TCRdb's table is partial and in-frame only. The table lists hundreds of thousands of clones, 80% to 85% of them singletons. Sequencing was carried out using PBMCs or T cells enriched from blood (not recorded which). This chain connects TRBV4-1 to TRBJ2-1, with TRBD2 identical over 15 bases. The source is a man in his forties or fifties who had been exposed to COVID-19. CDR3 DNA sequence: TGCGCCAGCAGCCACGCTAGGACTAGCGGGAGGGATGAGCAGTTCTTC. This translates into CASSHARTSGRDEQFF.